These 16 T cell receptor beta chains were all obtained from the same sample, sequenced in a study of shared clonotypes between healthy human individuals. The data were produced by immunoSEQ multiplex PCR, yet TCRdb's version contains in-frame clones alone and is incomplete. Found here are 1.5 million to 2.5 million clones, 85% to 95% of them singletons; the top ten hold under 1.5%. The naive CD8 subset, CD45RO-negative cells positively selected for CCR7, excluded terminally differentiated effector memory CD45RA+ cells. The specimen was naive CD8+ T cells sorted from blood. Receptors originate from a man aged 18 to 29 in good health.

The CDR3 DNA reads TGTGCCAGCACCTCATTGGAACGGGAGACCCAGTACTTC. Translating gives CASTSLERETQYF. The chain is built from TRBV6-6 and TRBJ2-5; D ambiguous. This CDR3 has 13 amino acids. Looked up from germline, CDR1 is MNHNY and CDR2 is SVGAGI (reference sequence). Trimming pared 7 bases from V and 5 bases from J, leaving 14 bases between.

V and J are TRBV5-6 and TRBJ2-2; 7 nucleotides match TRBD2. V trimming: 0 bases; J trimming: 7 bases; junction bases outside the gene matches: 3. CDR3 length: 14 residues. CDR1 SGHDT and CDR2 YYEEEE come from the germline V gene. The CDR3 reads CASSLAAGDGELFF. CDR3 DNA: TGTGCCAGCAGCTTGGCCGCGGGGGACGGGGAGCTGTTTTTT.

The chain employs TRBV7-9 and TRBJ2-2, with 9 nucleotides matching TRBD1. The CDR3 has 16 amino acids. Trimming took 5 bases from V and 1 from J; bases not matched to a gene: 5. CDR1 SEHNR and CDR2 FQNEAQ come from the germline V gene (reference sequence). CDR3 sequence reads: CASSLTDRGNTGELFF. The CDR3 DNA follows: TGTGCCAGCAGCCTCACGGACAGGGGGAACACCGGGGAGCTGTTTTTT.

This chain joins TRBV6-4 and TRBJ2-1; TRBD2 agrees at 7 bases. CDR1 and CDR2 from the germline V gene are MRHNA and SNTAGT. The CDR3 contains 18 residues. V trimming: 2 bases; J trimming: 1 base; junction bases outside the gene matches: 11. CDR3 in amino acids: CASSDGSLRGESYNEQFF. CDR3 bases: TGTGCCAGCAGTGACGGGTCCCTACGGGGGGAGTCCTACAATGAGCAGTTCTTC.

This clone was found once. The gene calls are TRBV27 and TRBJ2-1, with D uncertain. V was cut by 6 bases and J by 7 bases, with 22 bases left in between. This CDR3 region has 16 residues. Germline lookup yields CDR1 MNHEY and CDR2 SMNVEV (reference sequence). The CDR3 reads CASSPSLGPVGNEQFF. The CDR3 DNA reads as TGTGCCAGCAGCCCATCATTAGGGCCAGTAGGGAATGAGCAGTTCTTC.

The chain recombines TRBV7-8 with TRBJ2-7; D possibly corresponds to TRBD1 (5 bases). This CDR3 has 13 residues. V was pared by 3 bases and J by 3 bases, with 9 bases between. CDR1 is SGHVS, CDR2 FQNEAQ, per germline. This CDR3 is CASSLYRNYEQYF. In DNA form, the CDR3 reads TGTGCCAGCAGCTTGTACAGGAACTACGAGCAGTACTTC.

The gene calls are TRBV6-6 and TRBJ2-7; TRBD2 might be the D (6 bases). Germline values: CDR1 MNHNY, CDR2 SVGAGI (reference sequence). The V end was cut by 2 bases, the J end by 3 bases, with 11 bases between. This CDR3 is built from 14 residues. The CDR3 region has the DNA TGTGCCAGCAGTTACGGCGGGACGGGCTACGAGCAGTACTTC. Translated: CASSYGGTGYEQYF.

The chain couples TRBV28 to TRBJ2-7; D is unresolved. V dropped 7 bases and J dropped 3 bases, with 13 bases sitting between them. Germline V gene data show CDR1 as MDHEN and CDR2 as SYDVKM. The CDR3 consists of 13 residues. The CDR3 DNA reads as TGTGCCAGCATGCCTTCAGGTAACTACGAGCAGTACTTC. Its protein is CASMPSGNYEQYF.

Note on this clone: Different DNA sequences within this sample yield the same CDR3. The genes are TRBV5-4 and TRBJ2-7; no clear D gene. V dropped 1 base and J dropped 6 bases, with 5 bases sitting between them. This CDR3 is built from 11 residues. Germline loops: CDR1 SGHNT, CDR2 YYREEE (reference sequence). The CDR3 DNA is TGTGCCAGCAGCTTGTCTGGCGAGCAGTACTTC. Encoded protein: CASSLSGEQYF.

With respect to this clone: Within the sample, other DNA sequences also encode this same CDR3. The V call is TRBV7-9, the J call TRBJ2-7; D not certain. Germline V gene data show CDR1 as SEHNR and CDR2 as FQNEAQ (reference sequence). The CDR3 extends over 13 amino acids. V dropped 2 bases and J dropped 3 bases, with 8 bases sitting between them. The CDR3 nucleotides read TGTGCCAGCAGCTTATCAGAGAGCTACGAGCAGTACTTC. It codes for CASSLSESYEQYF.

J is TRBJ2-1 and V is TRBV6-5; D is perhaps TRBD1 (6 bases). Germline V lookup: CDR1 MNHEY, CDR2 SVGAGI. Trimming removed 2 bases from V and 9 bases from J, with 20 bases in between. The CDR3 sequence is 16 residues long. The CDR3 DNA is TGTGCCAGCAGTTACCTCGGGACATCCGTCGGTAGTGAGCAGTTCTTC. This sequence encodes CASSYLGTSVGSEQFF.

This chain links TRBV4-1 with TRBJ2-5, with a possible D match to TRBD1 (5 bases). There are 14 residues in the CDR3. V dropped 3 bases and J dropped 3 bases, with 11 bases sitting between them. In germline, CDR1 is MGHRA, CDR2 YSYEKL. The CDR3 is CASSQGPEEETQYF. In DNA, the CDR3 is TGCGCCAGCAGCCAGGGGCCAGAAGAAGAGACCCAGTACTTC.

The rearrangement links TRBV27 to TRBJ2-7; 11 nucleotides match TRBD2. CDR3 size: 14 residues. Germline-derived CDR1 and CDR2 are MNHEY and SMNVEV (reference sequence). Trimming cost V 5 bases and J 5 bases; bases outside gene matches: 5. CDR3: CASSIAGGLDEQYF. The CDR3 DNA is TGTGCCAGCAGTATAGCGGGGGGGCTCGACGAGCAGTACTTC.

The chain carries TRBV6-5 and TRBJ1-2; 8 bases map to TRBD1. V shed 1 base and J 6 bases; nucleotides not matched to a gene: 4. The CDR3 length is 14 residues. Per the germline V gene, CDR1 is MNHEY and CDR2 is SVGAGI. The CDR3 nucleotides are TGTGCCAGCAGTTACTTCCAGGGGGCTAATGGCTACACCTTC. Residues: CASSYFQGANGYTF.

For this clone: Distinct nucleotide sequences in the sample also encode this CDR3. This chain links TRBV5-4 with TRBJ2-7; D call uncertain. The CDR3 spans 12 residues. Germline CDR1 and CDR2: SGHNT and YYREEE (reference sequence). Trimming removed 0 bases at V and 3 bases at J, with 4 bases between. This CDR3 reads CASSLEGYEQYF. DNA of the CDR3: TGTGCCAGCAGCTTGGAAGGCTACGAGCAGTACTTC.

The V call is TRBV28, the J call TRBJ2-2, with 8 bases matching TRBD2. The V gene end was trimmed by 5 bases and the J gene end by 5 bases; junction bases not matched to a gene: 7. Germline lookup yields CDR1 MDHEN and CDR2 SYDVKM. The CDR3 has 15 amino acids. The CDR3 nucleotides read TGTGCCAGCAGTCTTCGGGGGGGCCCAACCGGGGAGCTGTTTTTT. Protein sequence: CASSLRGGPTGELFF.